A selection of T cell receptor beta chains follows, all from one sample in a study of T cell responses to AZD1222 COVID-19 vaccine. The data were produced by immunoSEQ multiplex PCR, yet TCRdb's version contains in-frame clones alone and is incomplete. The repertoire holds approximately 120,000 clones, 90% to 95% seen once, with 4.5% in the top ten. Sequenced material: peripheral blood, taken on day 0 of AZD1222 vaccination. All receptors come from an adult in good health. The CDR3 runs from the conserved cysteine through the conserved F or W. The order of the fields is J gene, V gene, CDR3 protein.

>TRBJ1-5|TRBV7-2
CASSLGGTAASNQPQHF
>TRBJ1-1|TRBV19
CASTSGPRTAEAFF
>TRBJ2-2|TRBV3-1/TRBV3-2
CASSQGGYTGELFF
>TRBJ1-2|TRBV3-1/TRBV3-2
CASSQVSRGGGYTF
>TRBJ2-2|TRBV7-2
CASSLLGTENTGELFF
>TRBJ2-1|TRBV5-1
CASSLLGLAGGLRLYNEQFF
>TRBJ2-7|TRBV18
CASSLLQVGSSYEQYF
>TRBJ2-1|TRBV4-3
CASSQDRKGPYNEQFF
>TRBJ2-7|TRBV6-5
CASSLGDRGYEQYF
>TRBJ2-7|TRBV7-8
CASSQRDLFYEQYF
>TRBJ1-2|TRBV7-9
CASSYFGGQGYGYTF
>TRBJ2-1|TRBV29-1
CSVEDPRGGNDDEQFF
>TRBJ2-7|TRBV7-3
CASRTGPFDEQYF
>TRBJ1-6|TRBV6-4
CASSDSTLGSPLHF
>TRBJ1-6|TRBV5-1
CASSSTPGRQNSPLHF
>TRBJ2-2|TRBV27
CASSLGDGELFF
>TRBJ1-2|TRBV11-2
CASSSLQGAGGYTF
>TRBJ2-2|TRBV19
CASDRGASGELFF
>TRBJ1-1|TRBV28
CASASPRMNTEAFF
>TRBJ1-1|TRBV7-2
CASSLTSQGVTEAFF
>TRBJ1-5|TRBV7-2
CASSLDHNYQPQHF
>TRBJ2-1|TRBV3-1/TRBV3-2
CASSRPGQGHQNEQFF
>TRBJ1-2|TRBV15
CATSLPGQGVYGYTF
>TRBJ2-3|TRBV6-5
CASSYGTQRTDTQYF
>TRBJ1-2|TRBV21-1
CASSKGGYGYTF
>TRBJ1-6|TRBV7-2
CASSPSRGGNSPLHF
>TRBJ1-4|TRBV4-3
CASSQSLSTNEKLFF
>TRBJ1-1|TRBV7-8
CASSHRGTEAFF
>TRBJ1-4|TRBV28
CASSLQGRVGNEKLFF
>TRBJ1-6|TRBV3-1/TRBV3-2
CASSHGTGASPLHF
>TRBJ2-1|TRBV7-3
CASSPLSGVSYNEQFF
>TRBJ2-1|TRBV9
CASSSQPGGLAVNEQFF
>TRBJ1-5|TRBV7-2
CASSLVHGGAPPGQPQHF
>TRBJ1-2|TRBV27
CASSLSSQGNYGYTF
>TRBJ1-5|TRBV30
CAWSAGVLQPQHF
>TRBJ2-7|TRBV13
CASSSLVLPGSVSYEQYF
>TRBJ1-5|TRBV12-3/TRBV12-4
CASKGGGNQPQHF
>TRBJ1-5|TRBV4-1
CASSQAPLVGRDSNQPQHF
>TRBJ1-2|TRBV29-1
CSVGGNGYTF
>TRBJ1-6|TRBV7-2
CASRFIQGSGNNSPLHF
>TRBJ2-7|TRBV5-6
CASSLSAEQYF
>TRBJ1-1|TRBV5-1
CASSATGKLGTEAFF
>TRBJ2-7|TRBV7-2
CASRGVTTPYEQYF
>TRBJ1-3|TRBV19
CASSINRVPGNTIYF
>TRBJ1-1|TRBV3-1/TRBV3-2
CASSQVKANTEAFF
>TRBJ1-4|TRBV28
CASSFGGSNEKLFF
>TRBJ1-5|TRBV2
CASSEETTGDRSQPQHF
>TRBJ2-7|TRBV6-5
CAISPDRGLYEQYF
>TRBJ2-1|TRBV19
CASTLAGGRNEQFF
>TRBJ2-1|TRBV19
CASSPELAGGPNEQFF
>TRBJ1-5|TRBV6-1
CASSTGRDSNQPQHF
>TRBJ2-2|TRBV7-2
CASSSGLTNTGELFF
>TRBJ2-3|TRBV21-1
CASSIRGDRGPDTDTQYF
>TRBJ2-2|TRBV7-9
CASSLNGAFTGELFF
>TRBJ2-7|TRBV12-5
CASGLGTGAAEQYF
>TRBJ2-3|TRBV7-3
CASSLGLSTDTQYF
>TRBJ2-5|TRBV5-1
CASSLTGGMGETQYF
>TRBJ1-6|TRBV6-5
CASSYSNSPLHF
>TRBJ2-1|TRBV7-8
CASREGYGQGHNEQFF